This TCR beta chain appears in the sequencing data of a study of CD8+ T cells in alopecia areata. In the study overall: Twice a day, 5 to 10 mg of oral tofacitinib was administered to treated patients. Severity scores in treated patients reflected the percentage of scalp affected. Study observations and caveats: Scalp clonality and expanded CD8+ clones among the top 100 were significantly decreased by tofacitinib.

The sequencing template was cDNA reverse transcribed from extracted RNA. Clones were read by immunoSEQ multiplex PCR, and TCRdb kept only the in-frame ones, dropping some. In the table there are over 60,000 clones, roughly 46% of which are singletons. This clone occurred a few times. Its antigen is unknown. Specified treatment: oral pan-JAK inhibitor, 5-10 mg twice daily. The CDR3 is 16 amino acids. V gave up 2 bases and J gave up 4 bases, with 16 bases separating them. Germline V gene sequence: CDR1 SNHLY, CDR2 FYNNEI. The TCR was taken from a human donor with alopecia areata. The chain recombines TRBV2 with TRBJ2-3; a weak D match, TRBD2 (6 bases). The starting material was CD8+ T cells sorted from blood, obtained at approximately week 36, from a patient treated with tofacitinib. CDR3 DNA sequence: TGTGCCAGCAGTGAACGGCGGGGACTCCCCGCAGATACGCAGTATTTT. Its protein is CASSERRGLPADTQYF.